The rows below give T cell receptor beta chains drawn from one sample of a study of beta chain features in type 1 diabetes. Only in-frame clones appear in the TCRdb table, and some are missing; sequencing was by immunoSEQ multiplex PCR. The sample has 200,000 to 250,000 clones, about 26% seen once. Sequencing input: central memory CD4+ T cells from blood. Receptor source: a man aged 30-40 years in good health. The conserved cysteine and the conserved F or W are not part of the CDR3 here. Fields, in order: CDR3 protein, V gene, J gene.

cdr3_aa: ATVRDRGLPSSGYT
v_call: TRBV10-3
j_call: TRBJ1-2

cdr3_aa: SAFSGKAQH
v_call: TRBV20-1
j_call: TRBJ1-5

cdr3_aa: AWRAGTTTGELF
v_call: TRBV30
j_call: TRBJ2-2

cdr3_aa: ASSESNFGQY
v_call: TRBV5-1
j_call: TRBJ2-5

cdr3_aa: ASSSSGTSHEQF
v_call: TRBV7-2
j_call: TRBJ2-1

cdr3_aa: ASTLQGQAYNEQF
v_call: TRBV2
j_call: TRBJ2-1

cdr3_aa: ASSDYSNQPQH
v_call: TRBV7-2
j_call: TRBJ1-5

cdr3_aa: ASSDRDGSIMDTQY
v_call: TRBV25-1
j_call: TRBJ2-3

cdr3_aa: SVSQEINQPQH
v_call: TRBV29-1
j_call: TRBJ1-5

cdr3_aa: SVKRENANTGELF
v_call: TRBV29-1
j_call: TRBJ2-2

cdr3_aa: AWTGPGTQY
v_call: TRBV30
j_call: TRBJ2-5

cdr3_aa: SVAQNREETQY
v_call: TRBV29-1
j_call: TRBJ2-5

cdr3_aa: ASSFLAGGYSSTDTQY
v_call: TRBV5-1
j_call: TRBJ2-3

cdr3_aa: ASMGTGRSYGYT
v_call: TRBV28
j_call: TRBJ1-2

cdr3_aa: ASKQQPNTEAF
v_call: TRBV2
j_call: TRBJ1-1

cdr3_aa: ASSPLGGANTGELF
v_call: TRBV9
j_call: TRBJ2-2

cdr3_aa: ASSQSRGGKETQY
v_call: TRBV7-2
j_call: TRBJ2-5

cdr3_aa: AWSVIRGAGIYEQY
v_call: TRBV30
j_call: TRBJ2-7

cdr3_aa: ASSLVGTSGLYEQY
v_call: TRBV7-2
j_call: TRBJ2-7